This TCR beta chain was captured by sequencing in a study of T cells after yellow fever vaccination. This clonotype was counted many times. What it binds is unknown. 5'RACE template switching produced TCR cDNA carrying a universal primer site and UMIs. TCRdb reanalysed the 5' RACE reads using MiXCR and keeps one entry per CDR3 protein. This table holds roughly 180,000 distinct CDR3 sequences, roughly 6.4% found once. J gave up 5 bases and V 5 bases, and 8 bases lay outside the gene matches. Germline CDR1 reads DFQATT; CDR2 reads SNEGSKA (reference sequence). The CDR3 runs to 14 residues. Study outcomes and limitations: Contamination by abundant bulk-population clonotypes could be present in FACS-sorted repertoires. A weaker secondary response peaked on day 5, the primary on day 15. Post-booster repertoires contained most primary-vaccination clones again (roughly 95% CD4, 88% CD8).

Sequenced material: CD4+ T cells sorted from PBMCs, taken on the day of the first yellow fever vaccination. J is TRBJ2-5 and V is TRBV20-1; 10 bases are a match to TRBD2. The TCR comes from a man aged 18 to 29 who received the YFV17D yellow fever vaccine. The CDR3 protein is CSAGQLAGTETQYF. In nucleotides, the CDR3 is TGCAGTGCTGGCCAACTAGCGGGGACGGAGACCCAGTACTTC.